This TCR beta chain was obtained from a study of blood T cell repertoires in COVID-19. About the study: The study drew acute and convalescent COVID-19 samples from the United States, Italy and Spain. PBMCs, B-cell-depleted T cells, or T cells were the source of the cDNA or gDNA that made up the material.

Original processing methods: Amplification of reference gene primers provided the estimated nucleated cell counts. The method was immunoSEQ multiplex PCR; TCRdb's version includes in-frame clones alone and lacks a portion of them. D and trimming come from the DNA, and the V and J calls and clone size come from that table. Of some 15,000 clones in the sample, 70% to 80% were seen once. Trimming took 3 bases from V and 9 from J, leaving 12 bases between them. The CDR3 covers 13 residues. The V gene's germline CDR1 is SGHTA and CDR2 FQGNSA. The rearrangement uses TRBV7-2 and TRBJ1-5; D is perhaps TRBD1 (5 bases). Material for sequencing was peripheral blood. The receptor comes from a man in his sixties with acute or convalescent COVID-19. The CDR3 spells CASSLGLARPQHF. CDR3 nucleotides: TGTGCCAGCAGCTTGGGACTGGCACGGCCCCAGCATTTT.